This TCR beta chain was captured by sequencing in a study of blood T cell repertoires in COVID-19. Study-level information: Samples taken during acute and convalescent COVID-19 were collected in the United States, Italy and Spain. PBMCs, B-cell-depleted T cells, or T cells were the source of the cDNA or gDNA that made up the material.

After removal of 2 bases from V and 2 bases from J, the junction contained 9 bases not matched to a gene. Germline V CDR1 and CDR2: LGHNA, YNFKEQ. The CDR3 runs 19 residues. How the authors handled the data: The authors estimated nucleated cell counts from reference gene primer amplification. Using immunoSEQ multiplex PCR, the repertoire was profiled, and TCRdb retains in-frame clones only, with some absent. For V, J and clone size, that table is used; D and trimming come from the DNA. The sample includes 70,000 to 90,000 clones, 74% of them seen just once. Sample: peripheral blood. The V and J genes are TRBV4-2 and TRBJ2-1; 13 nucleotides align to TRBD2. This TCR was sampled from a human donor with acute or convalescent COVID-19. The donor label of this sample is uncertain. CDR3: CASSQSPGTSGVPYNEQFF. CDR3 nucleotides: TGTGCCAGCAGCCAAAGCCCCGGGACTAGCGGGGTTCCCTACAATGAGCAGTTCTTC.